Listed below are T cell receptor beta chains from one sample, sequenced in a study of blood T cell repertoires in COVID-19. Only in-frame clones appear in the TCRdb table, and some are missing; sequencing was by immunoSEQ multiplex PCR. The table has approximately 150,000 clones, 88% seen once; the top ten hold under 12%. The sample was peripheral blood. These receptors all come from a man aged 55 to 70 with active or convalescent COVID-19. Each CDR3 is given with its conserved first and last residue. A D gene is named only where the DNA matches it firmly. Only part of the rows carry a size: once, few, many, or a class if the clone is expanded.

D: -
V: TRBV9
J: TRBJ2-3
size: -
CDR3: CASSVRTTGYVAQYF
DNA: TGTGCCAGCAGCGTACGGACTACCGGATATGTTGCGCAGTATTTT

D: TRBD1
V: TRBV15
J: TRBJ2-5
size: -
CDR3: CATSRATQGATKETQYF
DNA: TGTGCCACCAGCAGGGCCACCCAGGGGGCGACAAAAGAGACCCAGTACTTC

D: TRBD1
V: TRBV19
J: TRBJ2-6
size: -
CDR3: CASSIAGQGARVAGANVLTF
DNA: TGTGCCAGTAGTATCGCGGGACAGGGGGCGCGGGTCGCTGGGGCCAACGTCCTGACTTTC

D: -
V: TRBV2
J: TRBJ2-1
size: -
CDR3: CASSRTNYNEQFF
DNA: TGTGCCAGCAGTAGGACTAACTACAATGAGCAGTTCTTC

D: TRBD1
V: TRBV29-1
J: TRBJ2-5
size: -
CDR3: CSVETGGEETQYF
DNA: TGCAGCGTTGAGACAGGGGGTGAAGAGACCCAGTACTTC

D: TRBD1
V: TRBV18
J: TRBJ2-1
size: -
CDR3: CASSPQTGSNEQFF
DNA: TGTGCCAGCTCACCTCAGACAGGGTCCAATGAGCAGTTCTTC

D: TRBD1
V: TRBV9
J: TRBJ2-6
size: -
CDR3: CASSVFPGTGGASGANVLTF
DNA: TGTGCCAGCAGCGTCTTTCCCGGGACAGGGGGTGCCTCTGGGGCCAACGTCCTGACTTTC

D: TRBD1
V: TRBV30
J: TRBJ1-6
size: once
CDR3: CAWSVQGGNSPLHF
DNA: TGTGCCTGGAGTGTACAGGGGGGTAATTCACCCCTCCACTTT

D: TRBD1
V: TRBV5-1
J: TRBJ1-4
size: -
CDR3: CASSLGPPTGPGEKLFF
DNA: TGCGCCAGCAGCTTGGGACCCCCGACAGGGCCGGGGGAAAAACTGTTTTTT

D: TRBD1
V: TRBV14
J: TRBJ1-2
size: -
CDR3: CASSQARGNYGYTF
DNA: TGTGCCAGCAGCCAAGCCAGGGGGAACTATGGCTACACCTTC

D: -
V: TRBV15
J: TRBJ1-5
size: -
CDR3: CATSRQNQPQHF
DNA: TGTGCCACCAGCAGACAGAATCAGCCCCAGCATTTT

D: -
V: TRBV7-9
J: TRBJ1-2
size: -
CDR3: CASSANTPNYGYTF
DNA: TGTGCCAGCAGCGCTAATACCCCTAACTATGGCTACACCTTC

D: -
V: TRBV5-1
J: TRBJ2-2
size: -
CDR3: CASSLVGAGRNTGELFF
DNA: TGCGCCAGCAGCTTGGTGGGGGCGGGCCGTAACACCGGGGAGCTGTTTTTT

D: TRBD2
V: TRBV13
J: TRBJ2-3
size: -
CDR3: CASSRAGTSFWDTQYF
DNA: TGTGCCAGCAGCAGGGCCGGGACTAGTTTTTGGGATACGCAGTATTTT

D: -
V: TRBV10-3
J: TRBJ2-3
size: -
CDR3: CAIRPLETTGGSPDTQYF
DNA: TGTGCCATCAGGCCCCTAGAGACCACCGGGGGTAGCCCAGATACGCAGTATTTT

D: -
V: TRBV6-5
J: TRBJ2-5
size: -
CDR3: CASSPRGETQYF
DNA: TGTGCCAGCAGTCCCAGGGGAGAGACCCAGTACTTC

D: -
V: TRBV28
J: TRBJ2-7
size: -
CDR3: CASSFGGRYEQYF
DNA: TGTGCCAGCAGTTTCGGGGGACGCTACGAGCAGTACTTC

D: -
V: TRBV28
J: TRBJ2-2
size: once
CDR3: CASSLRGPNTGELFF
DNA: TGTGCCAGCAGTTTACGGGGTCCGAACACCGGGGAGCTGTTTTTT

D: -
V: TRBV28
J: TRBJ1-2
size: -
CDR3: CASSLTLSGGYTF
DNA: TGTGCCAGCAGCCTCACCCTAAGCGGGGGCTACACCTTC

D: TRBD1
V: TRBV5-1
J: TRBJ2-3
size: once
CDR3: CASSFQGVGSDTQYF
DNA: TGCGCCAGCAGCTTCCAGGGGGTTGGCTCAGATACGCAGTATTTT

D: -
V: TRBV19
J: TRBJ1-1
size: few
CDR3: CASLDRNTEAFF
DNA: TGTGCCAGTCTCGACAGGAACACTGAAGCTTTCTTT

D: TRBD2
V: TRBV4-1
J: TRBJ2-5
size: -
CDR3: CASSQQPGTSGRAVETQYF
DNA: TGCGCCAGCAGCCAACAGCCCGGGACTAGCGGGAGGGCTGTTGAGACCCAGTACTTC

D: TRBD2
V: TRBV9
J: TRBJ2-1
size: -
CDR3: CASSHGLAGGRNEQFF
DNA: TGTGCCAGCAGCCACGGACTAGCGGGAGGACGGAATGAGCAGTTCTTC

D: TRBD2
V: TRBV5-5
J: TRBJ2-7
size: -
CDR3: CASSLVAGGISYEQYF
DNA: TGTGCCAGCAGCTTGGTTGCGGGGGGAATCTCCTACGAGCAGTACTTC

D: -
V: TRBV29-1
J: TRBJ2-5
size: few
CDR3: CSVEKGVGGETQYF
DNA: TGCAGCGTTGAAAAAGGGGTGGGGGGTGAGACCCAGTACTTC

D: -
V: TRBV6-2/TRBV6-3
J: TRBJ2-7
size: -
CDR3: CASSYGGGPYEQYF
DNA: TGTGCCAGCAGTTACGGTGGGGGCCCCTACGAGCAGTACTTC

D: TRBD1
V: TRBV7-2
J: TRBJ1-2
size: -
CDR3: CASSLLGQGDYGYTF
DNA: TGTGCCAGCAGCTTATTGGGACAGGGGGACTATGGCTACACCTTC

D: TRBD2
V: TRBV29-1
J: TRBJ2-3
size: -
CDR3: CSTGGGTDTQYF
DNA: TGCAGCACCGGGGGGGGCACAGATACGCAGTATTTT

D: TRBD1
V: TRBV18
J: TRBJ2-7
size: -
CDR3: CASSPGTGGAEQYF
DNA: TGTGCCAGCTCACCAGGGACAGGGGGCGCCGAGCAGTACTTC

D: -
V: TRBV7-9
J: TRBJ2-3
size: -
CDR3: CASSSAFNGKPSTDTQYF
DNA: TGTGCCAGCAGCTCTGCTTTTAACGGGAAACCTAGCACAGATACGCAGTATTTT

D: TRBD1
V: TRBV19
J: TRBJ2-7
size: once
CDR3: CASKPGQGSGEQYF
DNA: TGTGCCAGTAAGCCGGGACAGGGGAGTGGCGAGCAGTACTTC

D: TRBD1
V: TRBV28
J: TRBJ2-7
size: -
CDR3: CASTIRTGYYEQYF
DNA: TGTGCCAGCACCATAAGGACAGGGTACTACGAGCAGTACTTC

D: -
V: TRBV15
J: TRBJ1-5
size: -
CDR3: CATSRDGQGRGNQPQHF
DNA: TGTGCCACCAGCAGAGATGGGCAGGGTAGGGGCAATCAGCCCCAGCATTTT

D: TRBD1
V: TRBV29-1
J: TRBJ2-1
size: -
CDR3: CSVGDRLNEQFF
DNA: TGCAGCGTTGGGGACAGGTTAAATGAGCAGTTCTTC

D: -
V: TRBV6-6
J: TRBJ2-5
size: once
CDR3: CASSPGTIRKETQYF
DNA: TGTGCCAGCAGCCCCGGGACAATTCGGAAAGAGACCCAGTACTTC

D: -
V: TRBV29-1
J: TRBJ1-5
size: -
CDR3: CSVGEWGVDQPQHF
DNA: TGCAGCGTTGGGGAATGGGGAGTAGATCAGCCCCAGCATTTT

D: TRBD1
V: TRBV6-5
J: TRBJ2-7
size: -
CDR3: CASRGTGRAYEQYF
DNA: TGTGCCAGCAGGGGGACAGGGAGAGCCTACGAGCAGTACTTC

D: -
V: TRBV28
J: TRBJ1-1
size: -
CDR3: CASSLPGRTEAFF
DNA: TGTGCCAGCAGTTTACCAGGGCGGACTGAAGCTTTCTTT

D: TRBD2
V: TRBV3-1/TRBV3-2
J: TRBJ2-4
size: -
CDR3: CASSPRTSGIYLAKNIQYF
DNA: TGTGCCAGCAGCCCGCGGACTAGCGGGATTTATCTAGCCAAAAACATTCAGTACTTC

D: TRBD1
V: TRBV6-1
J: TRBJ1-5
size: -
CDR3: CASSDRQGRGNQPQHF
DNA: TGTGCCAGCAGTGACAGACAGGGAAGGGGCAATCAGCCCCAGCATTTT

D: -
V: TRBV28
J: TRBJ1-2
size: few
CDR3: CASSSPGIYGYTF
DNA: TGTGCCAGCAGTTCCCCGGGGATCTATGGCTACACCTTC

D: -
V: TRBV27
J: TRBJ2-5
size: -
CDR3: CASSRRLASVTQETQYF
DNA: TGTGCCAGCAGTCGTCGGCTGGCTAGCGTGACTCAAGAGACCCAGTACTTC

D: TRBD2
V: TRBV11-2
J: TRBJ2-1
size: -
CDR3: CASSSVIGGGSYNEQFF
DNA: TGTGCCAGCAGCTCCGTTATCGGCGGGGGCTCCTACAATGAGCAGTTCTTC

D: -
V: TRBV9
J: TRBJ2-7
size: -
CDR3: CASSSFGGPSYEQYF
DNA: TGTGCCAGCAGCTCCTTTGGCGGGCCCTCCTACGAGCAGTACTTC

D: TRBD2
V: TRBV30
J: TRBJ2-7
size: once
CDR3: CAWNLAGVLIDEQYF
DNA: TGTGCCTGGAACTTAGCGGGAGTTCTCATCGACGAGCAGTACTTC

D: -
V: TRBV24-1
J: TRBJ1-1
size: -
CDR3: CATSDAGTEAFF
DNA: TGTGCCACCAGTGATGCAGGCACTGAAGCTTTCTTT

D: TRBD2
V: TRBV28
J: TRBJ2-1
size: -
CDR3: CASCLAVYNEQFF
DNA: TGTGCCAGCTGTCTAGCGGTATACAATGAGCAGTTCTTC

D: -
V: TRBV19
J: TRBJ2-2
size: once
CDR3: CATASDKLAGELFF
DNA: TGTGCCACTGCTAGCGACAAATTAGCCGGGGAGCTGTTTTTT

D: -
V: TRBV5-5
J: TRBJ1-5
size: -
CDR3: CASSEQGNQPQHF
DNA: TGTGCCAGCAGCGAGCAGGGAAATCAGCCCCAGCATTTT